This T cell receptor (beta chain) was retrieved from a study of breast tumors, draining lymph nodes, adjacent tissues. General study results and limits: Compared with lymph nodes, tumors were less diverse; compared with nontumor tissue, more.

Losses at the gene ends were 8 bases for V and 0 bases for J; bases not matched to a gene: 4. The CDR3 is 13 amino acids. Germline CDR1 and CDR2: MNHEY and SMNVEV (reference sequence). Breast cancer patients provided tissue from their axillary draining lymph nodes. This clonotype was seen repeatedly, ten times or more. Its target is unknown. TCRdb fed the multiplex PCR reads into MiXCR, producing one record per CDR3 protein. Of about 270,000 distinct CDR3 sequences detected, roughly 30% appear once; the ten largest clones hold 1.1%. The TCR sequence derives from a female donor with breast cancer. Some clones in this sample may be carry-over from other donors' samples. What was sequenced was axillary lymph node tissue. This chain connects TRBV27 to TRBJ2-7; 7 nucleotides align to TRBD1. CDR3 residues: CASLRTGSYEQYF. The CDR3 nucleotides read TGTGCCAGCCTTCGGACAGGCTCCTACGAGCAGTACTTC.